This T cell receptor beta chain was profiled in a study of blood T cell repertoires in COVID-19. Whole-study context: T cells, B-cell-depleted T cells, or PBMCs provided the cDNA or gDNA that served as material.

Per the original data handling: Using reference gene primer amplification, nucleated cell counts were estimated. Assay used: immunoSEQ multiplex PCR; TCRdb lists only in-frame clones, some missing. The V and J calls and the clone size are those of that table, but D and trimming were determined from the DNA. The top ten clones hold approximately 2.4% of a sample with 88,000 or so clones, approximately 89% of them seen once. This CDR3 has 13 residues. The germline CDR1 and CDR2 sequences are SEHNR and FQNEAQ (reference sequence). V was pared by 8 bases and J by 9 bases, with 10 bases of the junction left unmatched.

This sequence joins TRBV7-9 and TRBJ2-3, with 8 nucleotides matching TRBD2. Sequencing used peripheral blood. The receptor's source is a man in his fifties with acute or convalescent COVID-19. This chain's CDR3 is CASRGGRPATQYF. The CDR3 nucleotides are TGTGCCAGCCGGGGGGGAAGGCCCGCCACGCAGTATTTT.